This T cell receptor (beta chain) stems from a study of OX40 agonist ivuxolimab in advanced cancers. The trim removed 5 bases at V and 8 bases at J, leaving 10 bases unmatched. The germline gives CDR1 MNHNY, CDR2 SVGAGI (reference sequence). The CDR3 extends over 15 amino acids. TCRdb keeps only in-frame clones here, not all; method: immunoSEQ multiplex PCR. The sample consists of tens of thousands of clones, 84% of them appearing once. J is TRBJ1-4 and V is TRBV6-6, with 8 bases identical to TRBD1. The receptor was derived from an adult with an advanced solid tumor such as melanoma, head and neck, liver or kidney cancer. The sequenced sample was CD4+ or CD8+ T cells sorted from blood, obtained in a trial of the OX40 agonist ivuxolimab. In DNA, the CDR3 is TGTGCCAGCAGTCCTCAGGGGGCAGGGGGAGAAAAACTGTTTTTT. Protein: CASSPQGAGGEKLFF.